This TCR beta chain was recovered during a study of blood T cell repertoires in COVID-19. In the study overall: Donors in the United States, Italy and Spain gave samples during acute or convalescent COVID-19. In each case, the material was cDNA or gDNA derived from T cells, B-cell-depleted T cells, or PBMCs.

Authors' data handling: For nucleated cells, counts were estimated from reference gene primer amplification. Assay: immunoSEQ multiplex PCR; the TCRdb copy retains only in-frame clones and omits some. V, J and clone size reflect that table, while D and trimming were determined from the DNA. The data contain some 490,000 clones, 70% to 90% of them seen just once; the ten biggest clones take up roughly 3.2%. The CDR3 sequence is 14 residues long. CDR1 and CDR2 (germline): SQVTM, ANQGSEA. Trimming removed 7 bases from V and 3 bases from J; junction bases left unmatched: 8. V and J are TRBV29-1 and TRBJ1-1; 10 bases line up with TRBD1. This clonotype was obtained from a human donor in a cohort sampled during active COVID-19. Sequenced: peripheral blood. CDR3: CSAEIGQGDTEAFF. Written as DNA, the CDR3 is TGCAGCGCTGAGATAGGACAGGGGGACACTGAAGCTTTCTTT.